These 31 T cell receptor beta chains originate from one sample sequenced in a study of Ad26.COV2.S vaccination and SARS-CoV-2 variants. The repertoire was sequenced with immunoSEQ multiplex PCR; TCRdb's copy has only in-frame clones and lacks some. The sample lists about 430,000 clones, 90% occurring once. The treatment was: around 19 received Ad26.COV2.S at low or high dose, single or two shots; about five received placebo; per-sample allocation not given. Sample collection was performed on day 63 after the first vaccine or placebo injection. The sequencing used peripheral blood, collected in a trial of Ad26.COV2.S vaccine versus placebo. The source is a person between 18 and 60 years old who received the Ad26.COV2.S COVID-19 vaccine or a placebo.

This chain connects TRBV12-3 or TRBV12-4 to TRBJ1-2; no firm D call. The CDR3 runs to 13 residues. Trimming shortened V by 3 bases and J by 4 bases, and 9 bases separated the two germline ends. The chain's CDR3 is CASSFRQVYGYTF. CDR3 DNA: TGTGCCAGCAGTTTTCGGCAGGTCTATGGCTACACCTTC.

The J gene is TRBJ2-7, the V gene TRBV20-1; D is ambiguous. The V gene lost 3 bases and the J gene lost 9 bases, with 15 bases spanning the gap. The CDR3 is 12 amino acids. The germline gives CDR1 DFQATT, CDR2 SNEGSKA (reference sequence). For the CDR3, the DNA is TGCAGTGCTAGTCTTGGGGAAGGCGGGCAGTACTTC. Protein sequence: CSASLGEGGQYF.

The rearrangement links TRBV6-6 to TRBJ1-4, with 8 bases fitting TRBD1. Germline V gives CDR1 MNHNY, CDR2 SVGAGI (reference sequence). The CDR3 runs to 15 residues. V dropped 2 bases and J dropped 8; count of bases not matched to a gene: 7. CDR3 in amino acids: CASSYGQGDGEKLFF. The DNA for the CDR3 is TGTGCCAGCAGTTACGGACAGGGCGATGGGGAAAAACTGTTTTTT.

V usage is TRBV5-1 and J usage is TRBJ2-3; maybe TRBD2 (6 bases). The CDR3 has 16 amino acids. The V gene's germline CDR1 is SGHRS and CDR2 YFSETQ. V was cut by 0 bases and J by 4 bases, with 15 bases left in between. This chain's CDR3 is CASSLGGNSQADTQYF. The CDR3, as DNA: TGCGCCAGCAGCTTGGGCGGGAACTCCCAGGCAGATACGCAGTATTTT.

V and J are TRBV6-1 and TRBJ1-6; a weak D match, TRBD1 (5 bases). The germline V and J ends were trimmed by 2 bases and 9 bases, with 14 bases remaining between them. Germline V gene lookup returns CDR1 MNHNS and CDR2 SASEGT. The CDR3 is 15 residues long. DNA of the CDR3: TGTGCCAGCAGTGAAACCAGGAGAGGGACTTCACCCCTCCACTTT. Protein product: CASSETRRGTSPLHF.

The chain couples TRBV18 to TRBJ2-1; a weak D match, TRBD2 (6 bases). V was cut by 0 bases and J by 4 bases, with 13 bases left in between. This CDR3 contains 16 residues. The germline V gene has CDR1 KGHSH and CDR2 LQKENI. CDR3 sequence (DNA): TGTGCCAGCTCACCACCGCGGGGAAACGGATACAATGAGCAGTTCTTC. It translates to CASSPPRGNGYNEQFF.

This rearrangement joins TRBV14 to TRBJ1-1; unclear D gene. The germline V gene has CDR1 SGHDN and CDR2 FVKESK. V dropped 2 bases and J dropped 0 bases, with 4 bases sitting between them. CDR3 length: 13 residues. The CDR3 region is CASSQNLNTEAFF. In DNA form, the CDR3 reads TGTGCCAGCAGCCAAAATCTGAACACTGAAGCTTTCTTT.

The chain links TRBV29-1 to TRBJ1-3, with 8 bases fitting TRBD1. V shed 7 bases and J 8 bases; nucleotides not matched to a gene: 4. Per the germline V gene, CDR1 is SQVTM and CDR2 is ANQGSEA. This CDR3 spans 11 amino acids. The CDR3 region has the DNA TGCAGCGCTCGACAGGGGCACACCATATATTTT. It is translated as CSARQGHTIYF.

In DNA, the CDR3 is TGTGCCAGCAGGGGACAGGGTAGGGACGAGCAGTACTTC. As protein: CASRGQGRDEQYF. V is TRBV12-3 or TRBV12-4 and J is TRBJ2-7; 9 bases fit TRBD1. After removal of 6 bases from V and 5 bases from J, the junction contained 5 bases not matched to a gene. This CDR3 region has 13 residues.

The rearrangement uses TRBV19 and TRBJ2-1; D might be TRBD2 (6 bases). CDR1 is LNHDA, CDR2 SQIVND, per germline (reference sequence). The V end was cut by 6 bases, the J end by 0 bases, with 18 bases between. The CDR3 is 17 residues long. The DNA for the CDR3 is TGTGCCAGTAGCAAGTTCCAATACGGGAGCTCCTACAATGAGCAGTTCTTC. It specifies CASSKFQYGSSYNEQFF.

V usage is TRBV6-4 and J usage is TRBJ2-1; D might be TRBD2 (5 bases). The CDR3 consists of 12 residues. CDR1 is MRHNA, CDR2 SNTAGT, per germline. The germline V and J ends were trimmed by 0 bases and 9 bases, with 6 bases remaining between them. For the CDR3, the DNA is TGTGCCAGCAGTGACTCCGGAGGTGAGCAGTTCTTC. It codes for CASSDSGGEQFF.

This chain uses TRBV7-8 with TRBJ1-1; perhaps TRBD1 as D (6 bases). CDR1 SGHVS and CDR2 FQNEAQ come from the germline V gene. Trimming cost V 1 base and J 0 bases, with 18 bases left between them. This CDR3 region has 18 residues. The CDR3 spells CASSLDGGRGRMNTEAFF. CDR3 DNA: TGTGCCAGCAGCTTAGACGGCGGCAGGGGACGAATGAACACTGAAGCTTTCTTT. The variable domain in full, completed from reference TRBV7-8 and TRBJ1-1, reads GAGVSQSPRYKVAKRGQDVALRCDPISGHVSLFWYQQALGQGPEFLTYFQNEAQLDKSGLPSDRFFAERPEGSVSTLKIQRTQQEDSAVYLCASSLDGGRGRMNTEAFFGQGTRLTVV.

This clone has a handful of counts. The chain carries TRBV14 and TRBJ2-5; 11 bases are shared with TRBD2. The germline V gene encodes CDR1 SGHDN and CDR2 FVKESK. The CDR3 is 21 amino acids. J gave up 4 bases and V 4 bases, and 23 bases lay outside the gene matches. CDR3 amino acids: CASSLYRGLAGGPSGGETQYF. The CDR3 DNA sequence: TGTGCCAGCAGCCTCTACAGGGGGCTAGCGGGGGGCCCCTCGGGAGGAGAGACCCAGTACTTC.

V usage is TRBV18 and J usage is TRBJ2-7; either TRBD1 or TRBD2 may supply D (6 bases each). The CDR3 covers 14 residues. CDR1 KGHSH and CDR2 LQKENI come from the germline V gene. The ends were cut back, 3 bases at V and 3 bases at J, with 12 bases in the middle. This CDR3 reads CASSPEGEDYEQYF. CDR3 DNA: TGTGCCAGCTCACCGGAGGGGGAAGACTACGAGCAGTACTTC.

This clone was detected once. CDR3 loop: CASSLGSRPSYNEQFF. The CDR3 nucleotides read TGTGCCAGCAGCTTGGGGTCAAGACCCTCCTACAATGAGCAGTTCTTC. The rearrangement links TRBV5-4 to TRBJ2-1; D is unclear. Deletions cut 0 bases from V and 0 bases from J, with 10 bases between. The CDR3 has 16 amino acids. CDR1 is SGHNT, CDR2 YYREEE, per germline (reference sequence).

The chain joins TRBV6-5 to TRBJ2-2, with 7 bases lining up with TRBD1. This CDR3 contains 14 residues. With V trimmed by 6 bases and J by 5 bases, 6 bases remained unmatched. CDR1 is MNHEY, CDR2 SVGAGI, per germline. CDR3 residues: CASRTGRLTGELFF. The DNA of the CDR3 is TGTGCCAGCAGGACAGGGCGGTTGACCGGGGAGCTGTTTTTT.

The CDR3 loop is CASSLSLASGELFF. As DNA, the CDR3 is TGTGCCAGCAGCTTATCCCTGGCGTCCGGGGAGCTGTTTTTT. The J gene is TRBJ2-2, the V gene TRBV7-2; D not certain. The V end lost 2 bases, the J end lost 6 bases, and 10 bases lay between the germline ends. Per the germline V gene, CDR1 is SGHTA and CDR2 is FQGNSA. The CDR3 contains 14 residues.

This sequence joins TRBV7-9 and TRBJ1-4; D gene unclear. The CDR3 extends over 15 amino acids. Germline-derived CDR1 and CDR2 are SEHNR and FQNEAQ (reference sequence). The germline V and J ends were trimmed by 5 bases and 6 bases, with 16 bases remaining between them. In nucleotides, the CDR3 is TGTGCCAGCAGCGGTGACACGGAGGCTTATGAAAAACTGTTTTTT. This gives the protein CASSGDTEAYEKLFF.

Comment on this clone: Other nucleotide sequences from this sample produce the same CDR3. The chain carries TRBV29-1 and TRBJ2-1; 7 bases map to TRBD2. J lost 4 bases, V lost 6 bases, and 6 bases had no gene match. Per the germline V gene, CDR1 is SQVTM and CDR2 is ANQGSEA. The CDR3 is 13 residues long. The CDR3 DNA reads as TGCAGCGTGGAGCCTAGCGGATACAATGAGCAGTTCTTC. Protein sequence: CSVEPSGYNEQFF.

DNA of the CDR3: TGTGCCAGCACCCCCAGCGGGTACGAGCAGTACTTC. This codes for CASTPSGYEQYF. This chain connects TRBV28 to TRBJ2-7; maybe TRBD2 (6 bases). CDR3 size: 12 residues. The germline gives CDR1 MDHEN, CDR2 SYDVKM. The V gene lost 7 bases and the J gene lost 4 bases, with 11 bases spanning the gap.

This clone was detected a few times. The chain carries TRBV4-3 and TRBJ2-7, with D perhaps TRBD1 or TRBD2 (6 bases each). Trimming stripped 3 bases from V and 2 bases from J, with 11 bases between. Germline V lookup: CDR1 LGHNA, CDR2 YSLEER. The CDR3 runs 14 residues. In DNA form, the CDR3 reads TGCGCCAGCAGCCAGACGGGGGCCCCCTACGAGCAGTACTTC. Amino acid sequence: CASSQTGAPYEQYF.

This clone was seen once. This sequence joins TRBV4-1 and TRBJ2-2, with D possibly being TRBD2 (5 bases). There are 16 residues in the CDR3. Germline CDR1 MGHRA, CDR2 YSYEKL. The ends were cut back, 2 bases at V and 5 bases at J, with 15 bases in the middle. This CDR3 is CASSQPGGAGTGELFF. The CDR3 DNA sequence: TGCGCCAGCAGCCAACCCGGTGGTGCGGGTACCGGGGAGCTGTTTTTT.

The chain combines TRBV30 with TRBJ1-1; no reliable D call. CDR1 is GTSNPN, CDR2 SVGIG, per germline (reference sequence). Trimming left V 3 bases short and J 4 bases short, with 12 bases between. The CDR3 totals 13 residues. The CDR3 DNA reads TGTGCCTGGAGCCGAACAGACGGCACTGAAGCTTTCTTT. It specifies CAWSRTDGTEAFF.

V is TRBV19 and J is TRBJ2-5; the D gene is possibly TRBD1 (5 bases). In germline, CDR1 is LNHDA, CDR2 SQIVND (reference sequence). The CDR3 extends over 14 amino acids. Trimming shortened V by 1 base and J by 5 bases, and 11 bases separated the two germline ends. The CDR3: CASSIGGGQETQYF. CDR3 in DNA: TGTGCCAGTAGTATAGGGGGCGGCCAGGAGACCCAGTACTTC.

The rearrangement joins TRBV2 to TRBJ1-4; TRBD1 agrees at 9 bases. In germline, CDR1 is SNHLY, CDR2 FYNNEI. V was pared by 6 bases and J by 7 bases, with 3 bases of the junction left unmatched. CDR3 length: 13 residues. Here the CDR3 DNA reads TGTGCCAGCAGCGGGACAGGGAGTGAAAAACTGTTTTTT. This encodes CASSGTGSEKLFF.

The rearrangement joins TRBV18 to TRBJ2-1, with 10 bases aligning to TRBD2. Per germline, CDR1 KGHSH and CDR2 LQKENI. Trimming removed 1 base from V and 8 bases from J; junction bases left unmatched: 5. The CDR3 length is 15 residues. For the CDR3, the DNA is TGTGCCAGCTCACCACAGCGGGAGGGCTTGGATGAGCAGTTCTTC. Residues: CASSPQREGLDEQFF.

The rearrangement links TRBV3-1 (or the pseudogene TRBV3-2) to TRBJ1-2, with no clear D. Trimming took 3 bases from V and 3 from J, leaving 11 bases between them. Germline V gene lookup returns CDR1 LGHDT and CDR2 YNNKEL (reference sequence). This CDR3 region has 14 residues. The DNA of the CDR3 is TGTGCCAGCAGCCACTATCCCGGAGACTATGGCTACACCTTC. It encodes CASSHYPGDYGYTF.

This chain links TRBV6-6 with TRBJ1-2, with a weak D call TRBD1 (5 bases). The CDR3 extends over 13 amino acids. V was clipped by 6 bases and J by 4 bases, with 12 bases between them. Germline CDR1 is MNHNY and CDR2 is SVGAGI (reference sequence). The CDR3 loop is CASSRDDLYGYTF. In DNA form, the CDR3 reads TGTGCCAGCAGCAGGGACGACCTCTATGGCTACACCTTC.

The rearrangement links TRBV2 to TRBJ2-3, with TRBD2 matching 7 bases. Germline-derived CDR1 and CDR2 are SNHLY and FYNNEI. J gave up 1 base and V 6 bases, and 4 bases lay outside the gene matches. The CDR3 is made up of 14 amino acids. CDR3 sequence reads: CASRGGSGTDTQYF. CDR3 nucleotide sequence: TGTGCCAGCAGGGGCGGGAGCGGCACAGATACGCAGTATTTT.

The chain is built from TRBV28 and TRBJ2-7, with D unclear. Per the germline V gene, CDR1 is MDHEN and CDR2 is SYDVKM. CDR3 length: 14 residues. V lost 7 bases, J lost 0 bases, and 13 bases lay in between. CDR3 nucleotide sequence: TGTGCCAGCACTTCTTTTGGCGGCTCCTACGAGCAGTACTTC. Encoded protein: CASTSFGGSYEQYF.

The CDR3 bases are TGTGCCTGGAGTTTATACAATCAGCCCCAGCATTTT. Its translation: CAWSLYNQPQHF. The V and J genes are TRBV30 and TRBJ1-5; no definite D call. Germline CDR1 and CDR2: GTSNPN and SVGIG (reference sequence). V gave up 2 bases and J gave up 3 bases, with 5 bases separating them. This CDR3 has 12 residues.